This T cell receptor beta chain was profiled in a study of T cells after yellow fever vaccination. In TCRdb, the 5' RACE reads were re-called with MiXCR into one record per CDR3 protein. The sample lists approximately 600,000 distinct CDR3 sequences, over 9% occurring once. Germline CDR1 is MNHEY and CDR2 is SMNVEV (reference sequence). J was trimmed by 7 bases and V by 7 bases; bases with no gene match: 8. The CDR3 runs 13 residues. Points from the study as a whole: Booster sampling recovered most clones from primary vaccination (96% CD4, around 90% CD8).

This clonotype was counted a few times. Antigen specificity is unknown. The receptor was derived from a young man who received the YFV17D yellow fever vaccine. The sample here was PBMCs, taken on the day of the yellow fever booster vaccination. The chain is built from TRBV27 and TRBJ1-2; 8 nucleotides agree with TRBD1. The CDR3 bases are TGTGCCAGCAAGCGGACAGGGTGGGCTGGCTACACCTTC. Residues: CASKRTGWAGYTF.